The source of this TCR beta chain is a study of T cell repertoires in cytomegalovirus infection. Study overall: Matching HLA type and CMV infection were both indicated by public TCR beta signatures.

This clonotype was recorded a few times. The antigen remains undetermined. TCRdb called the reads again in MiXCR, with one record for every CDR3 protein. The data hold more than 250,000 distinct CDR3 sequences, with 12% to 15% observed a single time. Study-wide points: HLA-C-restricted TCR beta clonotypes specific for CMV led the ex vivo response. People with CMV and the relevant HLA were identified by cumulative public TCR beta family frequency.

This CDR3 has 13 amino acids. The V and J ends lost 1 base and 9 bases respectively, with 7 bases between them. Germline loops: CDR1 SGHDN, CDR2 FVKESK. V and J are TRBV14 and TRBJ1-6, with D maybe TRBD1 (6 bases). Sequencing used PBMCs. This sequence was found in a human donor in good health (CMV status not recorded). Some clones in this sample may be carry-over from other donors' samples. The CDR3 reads CASSQGTVSPLHF. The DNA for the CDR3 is TGTGCCAGCAGCCAAGGGACAGTTTCACCCCTCCACTTT.